The 27 T cell receptor beta chains presented below share a single source sample, sequenced in a study of T cells expressing NK-cell markers. TCRdb reprocessed the 5' RACE reads, keeping one entry per CDR3 protein, no DNA. The repertoire shows over 150,000 distinct CDR3 sequences; the top ten hold 20% to 25%. Sequencing used blood T cells: a sorted CD56 or NKG2C T cell subset, CD4+ or CD8+ T cells, or bulk PBMC T cells (not recorded which). These receptors came from a man aged 18-75 years in good health.

The rearrangement joins TRBV19 to TRBJ1-6. This CDR3 comprises 14 residues. Germline V CDR1 and CDR2: LNHDA, SQIVND (reference sequence). Here the CDR3 reads CASSIGGNNSPLHF.

The chain has TRBV9 and TRBJ2-7; lacking DNA, the TRBD1 call made by TCRdb goes unchecked. The CDR3 totals 13 residues. The germline V gene encodes CDR1 SGDLS and CDR2 YYNGEE. The CDR3 region is CASSASSGYEQYF.

The V gene is TRBV11-2, the J gene TRBJ1-4; there is no DNA to check the TCRdb D call of TRBD1. This CDR3 comprises 15 residues. Looked up from germline, CDR1 is SGHAT and CDR2 is FQNNGV. CDR3 region: CASSLRPGWDEKLFF.

J is TRBJ2-7 and V is TRBV30; there is no DNA to check the TCRdb D call of TRBD2. Germline V lookup: CDR1 GTSNPN, CDR2 SVGIG (reference sequence). The length of the CDR3 is 16 residues. The CDR3 sequence: CAWSVRSGGDSYEQYF.

The genes are TRBV14 and TRBJ2-7; TCRdb picks TRBD2, but there is no DNA to check that call. CDR3 size: 14 residues. Germline-derived CDR1 and CDR2 are SGHDN and FVKESK. The CDR3 sequence is CASSQVEGYEEQYF.

V is TRBV12-5 and J is TRBJ2-7. This CDR3 has 13 amino acids. The germline CDR1 and CDR2 sequences are LGHNT and FRNRAP. The CDR3 loop reads CASRVGSSYEQYF.

CDR3: CASNEQGWNEQFF. This sequence joins TRBV9 and TRBJ2-1. The germline V gene has CDR1 SGDLS and CDR2 YYNGEE. The CDR3 sequence is 13 residues long.

The chain links TRBV12-3 or TRBV12-4 to TRBJ2-5; lacking DNA, the TRBD2 call made by TCRdb goes unchecked. The CDR3 is made up of 14 amino acids. This CDR3 is CASSLGTSGETQYF.

The CDR3 loop reads CASRLVGTGGKETQYF. The chain employs TRBV12-2 and TRBJ2-5; TCRdb selects TRBD1, and the lack of DNA leaves this call unchecked. TRBV12-2 counts as a pseudogene. This CDR3 region has 16 residues.

CDR3: CASSQDVAGVGNTIYF. The chain combines TRBV4-2 with TRBJ1-3; there is no DNA to check the TCRdb D call of TRBD1. The CDR3 runs 16 residues. Germline V gene sequence: CDR1 LGHNA, CDR2 YNFKEQ.

V usage is TRBV2 and J usage is TRBJ2-1; TCRdb's assignment of TRBD1 cannot be checked, as there is no DNA. Germline V gives CDR1 SNHLY, CDR2 FYNNEI. CDR3 length equals 16 residues. CDR3 in amino acids: CASSEEVGGAKDEQFF.

The V gene is TRBV7-8, the J gene TRBJ1-3; the D call of TRBD1 rests on TCRdb alone, since no DNA is present to check it. This CDR3 is 15 amino acids long. Germline V CDR1 and CDR2: SGHVS, FQNEAQ. The CDR3 loop is CASSPGTASGNTIYF.

The chain combines TRBV6-1 with TRBJ1-6. Germline CDR1 and CDR2: MNHNS and SASEGT. The length of the CDR3 is 15 residues. The chain's CDR3 is CASSPAEGTNSPLHF.

The V call is TRBV5-1, the J call TRBJ2-3; without DNA, the TCRdb call of TRBD2 cannot be checked. The CDR3 has 16 residues. CDR1 is SGHRS, CDR2 YFSETQ, per germline. This CDR3 is CASSKMLAGSTDTQYF.

CDR3 loop: CSAPDPFYGYTF. The V call is TRBV20-1, the J call TRBJ1-2; the TCRdb call, TRBD1, lacks DNA for checking. CDR1 is DFQATT and CDR2 is SNEGSKA in the germline V gene (reference sequence). This CDR3 contains 12 residues.

The gene calls are TRBV15 and TRBJ2-5; TCRdb's D gene call, TRBD1, goes unchecked for lack of DNA. CDR3 length: 15 amino acids. The V gene's germline CDR1 is LNHNV and CDR2 YYDKDF (reference sequence). This CDR3 is CATKVGRGVSETQYF.

This chain links TRBV25-1 with TRBJ2-1. The CDR3 has 15 residues. Germline V gives CDR1 MGHDK, CDR2 SYGVNS. The chain's CDR3 is CASEGGRGLVNEQFF.

The chain joins TRBV7-9 to TRBJ2-5; TCRdb picks TRBD1, but there is no DNA to check that call. The CDR3 extends over 14 amino acids. CDR1 is SEHNR and CDR2 is FQNEAQ in the germline V gene (reference sequence). Here the CDR3 reads CASSPWGEEETQYF.

The rearrangement joins TRBV7-9 to TRBJ2-5. The CDR3 loop spans 14 amino acids. Germline V gene sequence: CDR1 SEHNR, CDR2 FQNEAQ (reference sequence). The CDR3: CASSIQENQETQYF.

The rearrangement links TRBV10-3 to TRBJ2-2; checking the TCRdb D call of TRBD1 is not possible without DNA. This CDR3 has 14 amino acids. The germline gives CDR1 ENHRY, CDR2 SYGVKD. This CDR3 is CAISEETGTGELFF.

V gene TRBV7-9 combines with J gene TRBJ2-7. CDR1 and CDR2 (germline): SEHNR, FQNEAQ (reference sequence). The CDR3 spans 11 residues. CDR3 residues: CAILDGYEQYF.

The chain joins TRBV9 to TRBJ2-1; without DNA, the TCRdb call of TRBD2 cannot be checked. The germline V gene encodes CDR1 SGDLS and CDR2 YYNGEE. CDR3 length: 18 amino acids. This CDR3 reads CASSPQADPGLADGEQFF. Together with reference TRBV9 and TRBJ2-1, the CDR3 gives the full variable domain: DSGVTQTPKHLITATGQRVTLRCSPRSGDLSVYWYQQSLDQGLQFLIQYYNGEERAKGNILERFSAQQFPDLHSELNLSSLELGDSALYFCASSPQADPGLADGEQFFGPGTRLTVL.

The chain couples TRBV7-9 to TRBJ2-7; TCRdb's assignment of TRBD1 cannot be checked, as there is no DNA. This CDR3 region has 13 residues. The V gene's germline CDR1 is SEHNR and CDR2 FQNEAQ (reference sequence). The CDR3 sequence is CASSFTGVYEQYF.

This chain links TRBV5-1 with TRBJ1-1; lacking DNA, the TRBD1 call made by TCRdb goes unchecked. There are 15 residues in the CDR3. Germline V gene lookup returns CDR1 SGHRS and CDR2 YFSETQ. This CDR3 is CASSFAGEMNTEAFF.

This chain links TRBV27 with TRBJ2-7; TCRdb proposes TRBD1, but this gene call is untestable without DNA. The CDR3 runs 12 residues. CDR1 and CDR2 (germline): MNHEY, SMNVEV (reference sequence). The CDR3 loop reads CASRSGGQGFDF.

V is TRBV29-1 and J is TRBJ2-7. The CDR3 is 12 amino acids. Germline CDR1 and CDR2: SQVTM and ANQGSEA. Here the CDR3 reads CSVLGLTYEQYF.

J is TRBJ1-1 and V is TRBV4-1; TCRdb outputs TRBD1, but without DNA this stays unchecked. The CDR3 is 12 amino acids. Germline assignment: CDR1 MGHRA and CDR2 YSYEKL. CDR3 protein: CASSPPAGTAFF.